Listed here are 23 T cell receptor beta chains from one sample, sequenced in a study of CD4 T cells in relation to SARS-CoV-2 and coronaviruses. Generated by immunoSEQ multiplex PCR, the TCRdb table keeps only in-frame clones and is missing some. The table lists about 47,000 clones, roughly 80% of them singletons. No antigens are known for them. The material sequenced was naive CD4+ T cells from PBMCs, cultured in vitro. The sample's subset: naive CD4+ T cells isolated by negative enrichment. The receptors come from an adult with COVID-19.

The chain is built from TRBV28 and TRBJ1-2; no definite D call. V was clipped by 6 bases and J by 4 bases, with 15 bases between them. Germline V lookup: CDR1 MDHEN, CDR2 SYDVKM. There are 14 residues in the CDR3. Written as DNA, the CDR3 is TGTGCCAGCAGCCCAGGAGGCGGAGGCTATGGCTACACCTTC. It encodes CASSPGGGGYGYTF.

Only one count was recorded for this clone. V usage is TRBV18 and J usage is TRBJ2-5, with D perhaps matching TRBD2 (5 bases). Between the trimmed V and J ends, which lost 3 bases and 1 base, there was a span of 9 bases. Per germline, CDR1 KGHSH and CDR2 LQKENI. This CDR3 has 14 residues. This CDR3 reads CASSPDLAQETQYF. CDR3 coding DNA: TGTGCCAGCTCACCGGATCTAGCCCAAGAGACCCAGTACTTC.

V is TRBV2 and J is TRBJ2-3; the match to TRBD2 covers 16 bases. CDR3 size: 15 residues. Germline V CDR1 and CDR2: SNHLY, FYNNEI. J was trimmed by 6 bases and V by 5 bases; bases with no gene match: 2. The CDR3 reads CASSRGLAGGDTQYF. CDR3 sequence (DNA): TGTGCCAGCAGTAGGGGACTAGCGGGAGGGGATACGCAGTATTTT.

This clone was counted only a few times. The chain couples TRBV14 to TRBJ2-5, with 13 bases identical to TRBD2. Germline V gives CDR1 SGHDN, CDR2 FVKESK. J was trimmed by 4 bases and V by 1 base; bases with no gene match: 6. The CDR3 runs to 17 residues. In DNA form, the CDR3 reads TGTGCCAGCAGCCAAGGGATACTAGCGGGAGGGCGAGAGACCCAGTACTTC. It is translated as CASSQGILAGGRETQYF.

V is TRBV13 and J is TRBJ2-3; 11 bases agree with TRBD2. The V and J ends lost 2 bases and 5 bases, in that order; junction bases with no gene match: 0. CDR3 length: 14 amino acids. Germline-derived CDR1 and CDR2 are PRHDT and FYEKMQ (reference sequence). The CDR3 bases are TGTGCCAGCAGCTTACTAGCGGGAGGAGATACGCAGTATTTT. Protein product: CASSLLAGGDTQYF.

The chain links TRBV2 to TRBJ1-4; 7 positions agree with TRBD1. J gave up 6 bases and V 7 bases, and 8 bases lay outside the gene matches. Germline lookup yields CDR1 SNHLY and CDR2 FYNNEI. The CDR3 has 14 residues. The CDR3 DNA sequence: TGTGCCAGCATTAACGACAGGGCTGATGAAAAACTGTTTTTT. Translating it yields CASINDRADEKLFF. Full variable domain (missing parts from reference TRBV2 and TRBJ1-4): EPEVTQTPSHQVTQMGQEVILRCVPISNHLYFYWYRQILGQKVEFLVSFYNNEISEKSEIFDDQFSVERPDGSNFTLKIRSTKLEDSAMYFCASINDRADEKLFFGSGTQLSVL.

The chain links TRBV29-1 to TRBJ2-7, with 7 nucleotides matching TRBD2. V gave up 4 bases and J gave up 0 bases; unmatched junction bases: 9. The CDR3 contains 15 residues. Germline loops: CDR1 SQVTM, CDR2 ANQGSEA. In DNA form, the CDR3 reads TGCAGCGTTGTAGTAGCGGGCCGGATCTCCTACGAGCAGTACTTC. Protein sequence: CSVVVAGRISYEQYF.

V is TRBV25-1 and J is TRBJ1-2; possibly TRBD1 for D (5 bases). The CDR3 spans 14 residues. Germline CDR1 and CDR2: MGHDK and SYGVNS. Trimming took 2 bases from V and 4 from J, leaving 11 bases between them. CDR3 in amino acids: CASSEEGPGYGYTF. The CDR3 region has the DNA TGTGCCAGCAGTGAAGAGGGGCCGGGCTATGGCTACACCTTC.

CDR3 sequence reads: CASSRPGLAAYEQYF. DNA of the CDR3: TGTGCCAGCTCACGGCCGGGACTAGCGGCCTACGAGCAGTACTTC. This rearrangement joins TRBV6-5 to TRBJ2-7; 11 bases map to TRBD2. CDR1 is MNHEY and CDR2 is SVGAGI in the germline V gene. Trimming cost V 8 bases and J 2 bases; bases outside gene matches: 8. The CDR3 length is 15 residues.

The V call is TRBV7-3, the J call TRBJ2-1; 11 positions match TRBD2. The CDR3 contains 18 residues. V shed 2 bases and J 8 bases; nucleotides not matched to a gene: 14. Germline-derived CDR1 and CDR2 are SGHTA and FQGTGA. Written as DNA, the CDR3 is TGTGCCAGCAGCTTATTTCCACCAACTAGCGGGAGTGTCGATGAGCAGTTCTTC. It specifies CASSLFPPTSGSVDEQFF.

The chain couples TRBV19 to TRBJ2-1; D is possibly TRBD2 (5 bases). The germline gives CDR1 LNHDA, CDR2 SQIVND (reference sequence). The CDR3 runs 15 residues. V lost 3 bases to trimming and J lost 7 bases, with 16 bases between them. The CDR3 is CASSIGLAVANEQFF. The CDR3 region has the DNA TGTGCCAGTAGTATTGGGCTAGCCGTGGCTAATGAGCAGTTCTTC.

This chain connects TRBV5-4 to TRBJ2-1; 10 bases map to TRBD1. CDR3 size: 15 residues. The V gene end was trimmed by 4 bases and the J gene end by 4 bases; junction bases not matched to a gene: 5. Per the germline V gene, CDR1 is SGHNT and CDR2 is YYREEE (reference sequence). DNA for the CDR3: TGTGCCAGCAGCCGGGAGGGACAGGGGTACAATGAGCAGTTCTTC. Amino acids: CASSREGQGYNEQFF.

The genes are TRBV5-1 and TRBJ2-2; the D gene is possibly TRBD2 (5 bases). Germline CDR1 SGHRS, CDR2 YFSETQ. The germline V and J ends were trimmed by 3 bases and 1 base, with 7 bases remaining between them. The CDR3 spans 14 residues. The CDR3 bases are TGCGCCAGCAGCTCGAGCGGGAACACCGGGGAGCTGTTTTTT. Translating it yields CASSSSGNTGELFF.

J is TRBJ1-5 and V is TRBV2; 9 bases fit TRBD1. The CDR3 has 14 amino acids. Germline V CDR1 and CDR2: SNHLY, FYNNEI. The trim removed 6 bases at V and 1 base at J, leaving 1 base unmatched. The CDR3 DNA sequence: TGTGCCAGCAGGGACAGGGGAAGCAATCAGCCCCAGCATTTT. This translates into CASRDRGSNQPQHF.

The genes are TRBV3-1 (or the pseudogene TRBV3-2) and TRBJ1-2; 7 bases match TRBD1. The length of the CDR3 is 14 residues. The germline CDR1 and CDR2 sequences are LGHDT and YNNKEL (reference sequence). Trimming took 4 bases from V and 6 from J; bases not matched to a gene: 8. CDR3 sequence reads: CASSRYPGGHGYTF. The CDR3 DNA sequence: TGTGCCAGCAGCCGTTACCCAGGGGGACATGGCTACACCTTC.

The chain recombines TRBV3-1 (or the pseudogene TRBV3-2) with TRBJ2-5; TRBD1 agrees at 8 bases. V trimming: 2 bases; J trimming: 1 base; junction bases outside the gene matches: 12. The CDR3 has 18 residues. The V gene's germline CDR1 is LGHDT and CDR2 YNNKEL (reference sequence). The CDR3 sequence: CASSQLAGQVGGQETQYF. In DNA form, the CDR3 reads TGTGCCAGCAGCCAACTGGCGGGACAGGTCGGAGGCCAAGAGACCCAGTACTTC.

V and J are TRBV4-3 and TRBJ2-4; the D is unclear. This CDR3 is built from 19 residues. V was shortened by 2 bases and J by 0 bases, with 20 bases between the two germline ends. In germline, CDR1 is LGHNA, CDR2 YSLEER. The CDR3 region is CASSQFPLNSRTAKNIQYF. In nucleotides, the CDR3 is TGCGCCAGCAGCCAATTCCCCCTCAATAGCCGTACAGCCAAAAACATTCAGTACTTC.

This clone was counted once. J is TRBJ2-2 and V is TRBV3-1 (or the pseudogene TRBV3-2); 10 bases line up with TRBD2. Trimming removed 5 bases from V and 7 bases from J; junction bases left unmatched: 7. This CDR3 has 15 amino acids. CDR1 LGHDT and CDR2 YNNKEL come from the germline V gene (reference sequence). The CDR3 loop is CASSYPSGSNGELFF. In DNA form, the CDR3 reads TGTGCCAGCAGCTATCCTAGCGGGAGCAACGGGGAGCTGTTTTTT.

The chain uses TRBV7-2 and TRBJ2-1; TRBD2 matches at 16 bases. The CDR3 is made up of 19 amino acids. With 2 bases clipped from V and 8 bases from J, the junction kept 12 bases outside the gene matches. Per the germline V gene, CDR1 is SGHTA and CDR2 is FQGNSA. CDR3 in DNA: TGTGCCAGCAGCTTAATCCCCCCGGGACTAGCGGGAGGGACCCATGAGCAGTTCTTC. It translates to CASSLIPPGLAGGTHEQFF.

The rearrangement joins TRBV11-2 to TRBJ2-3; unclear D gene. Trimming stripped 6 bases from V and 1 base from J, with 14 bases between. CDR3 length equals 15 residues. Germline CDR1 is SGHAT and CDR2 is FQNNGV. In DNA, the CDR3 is TGTGCCAGCAGGCCACAGTTCTCTGGCACAGATACGCAGTATTTT. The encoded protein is CASRPQFSGTDTQYF.

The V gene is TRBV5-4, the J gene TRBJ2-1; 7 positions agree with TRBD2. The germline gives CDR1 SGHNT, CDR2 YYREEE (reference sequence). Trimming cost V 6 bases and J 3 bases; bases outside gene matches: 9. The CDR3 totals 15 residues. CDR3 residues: CASTRRGGVYNEQFF. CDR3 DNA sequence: TGTGCCAGCACCCGCCGGGGAGGGGTCTACAATGAGCAGTTCTTC.

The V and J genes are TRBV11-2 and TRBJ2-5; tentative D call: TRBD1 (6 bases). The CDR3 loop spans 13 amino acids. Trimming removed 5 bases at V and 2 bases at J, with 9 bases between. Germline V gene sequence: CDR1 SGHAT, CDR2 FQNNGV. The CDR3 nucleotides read TGTGCCAGCAGCGCGGACAGACAAGAGACCCAGTACTTC. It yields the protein CASSADRQETQYF.

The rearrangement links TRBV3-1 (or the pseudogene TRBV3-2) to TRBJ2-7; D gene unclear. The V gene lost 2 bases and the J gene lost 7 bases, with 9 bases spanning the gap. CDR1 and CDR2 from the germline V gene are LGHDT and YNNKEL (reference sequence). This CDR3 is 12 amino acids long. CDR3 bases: TGTGCCAGCAGCCAAATATTCGGGGAGCAGTACTTC. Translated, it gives CASSQIFGEQYF.